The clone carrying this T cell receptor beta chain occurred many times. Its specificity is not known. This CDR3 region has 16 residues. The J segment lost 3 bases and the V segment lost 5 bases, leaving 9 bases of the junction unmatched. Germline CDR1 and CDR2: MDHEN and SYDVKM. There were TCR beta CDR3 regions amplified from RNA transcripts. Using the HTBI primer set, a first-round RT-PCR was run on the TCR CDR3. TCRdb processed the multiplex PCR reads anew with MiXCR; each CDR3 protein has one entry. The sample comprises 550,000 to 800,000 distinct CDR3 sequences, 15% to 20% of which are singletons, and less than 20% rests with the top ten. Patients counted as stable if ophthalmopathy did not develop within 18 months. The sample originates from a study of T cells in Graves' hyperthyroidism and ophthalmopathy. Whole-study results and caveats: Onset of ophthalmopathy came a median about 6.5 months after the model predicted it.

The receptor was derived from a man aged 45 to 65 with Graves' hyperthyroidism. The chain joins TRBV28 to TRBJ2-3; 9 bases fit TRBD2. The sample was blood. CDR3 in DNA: TGTGCCAGCAGTGCAAGACGAGCGGGAGGTACAGATACGCAGTATTTT. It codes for CASSARRAGGTDTQYF.